The T cell receptor (beta chain) described here comes from a study of blood T cell repertoires in COVID-19. Study-wide background: Acute-phase and convalescent COVID-19 samples originated in the United States, Italy and Spain. T cells, B-cell-depleted T cells, or PBMCs provided the cDNA or gDNA that served as material.

CDR3 length equals 14 residues. The V end was cut by 7 bases, the J end by 6 bases, with 19 bases between. Germline V CDR1 and CDR2: SGHAT, FQNNGV. The table came from immunoSEQ multiplex PCR; TCRdb's copy has only in-frame clones and leaves some out. The table has more than 100,000 clones, roughly 86% seen once. The sequencing sample was made of peripheral blood. The TCR sequence derives from a woman aged 60-75 years with acute or convalescent COVID-19. V and J are TRBV11-2 and TRBJ2-7; TRBD1 might be the D (6 bases). The CDR3 DNA sequence: TGTGCCAGCACCACCGACAGGAGTAGGAGCGAGCAGTACTTC. Translated, it gives CASTTDRSRSEQYF.